These 3 T cell receptor beta chains were all obtained from the same sample, sequenced in a study of T cell responses to AZD1222 COVID-19 vaccine. Profiling relied on immunoSEQ multiplex PCR, and the TCRdb table lists in-frame clones only, not all of them. The repertoire holds about 120,000 clones, roughly 89% seen once, with roughly 12% in the top ten. The source was peripheral blood, collected on day 0 of AZD1222 vaccination. The receptors were gathered from an adult in good health.

The chain couples TRBV16 to TRBJ2-1, with D perhaps TRBD2 (5 bases). V was pared by 0 bases and J by 9 bases, with 12 bases between. Germline V gene sequence: CDR1 KGHSY, CDR2 FQNENV. The CDR3 is 14 amino acids. The CDR3 DNA sequence: TGTGCCAGCAGCCAATCAAGAGGGTTCGGTGAGCAGTTCTTC. Translating it yields CASSQSRGFGEQFF.

The chain joins TRBV30 to TRBJ1-1; no definite D call. The CDR3 is 11 residues long. Germline CDR1 GTSNPN, CDR2 SVGIG (reference sequence). V gave up 5 bases and J gave up 6 bases, with 10 bases separating them. Written as DNA, the CDR3 is TGTGCCTGGTCCTCGAAGGCTGAAGCTTTCTTT. It yields the protein CAWSSKAEAFF.

The chain couples TRBV9 to TRBJ2-7; the D gene is possibly TRBD1 (8 bases). V was trimmed by 3 bases and J by 4 bases, leaving 14 bases between them. Germline-derived CDR1 and CDR2 are SGDLS and YYNGEE. This CDR3 is 14 amino acids long. The CDR3 DNA reads TGTGCCAGCAGCGCCACAGGGGGGGGTTACGAGCAGTACTTC. As protein: CASSATGGGYEQYF.